Listed here are 31 T cell receptor beta chains from one sample, sequenced in a study of T cells in Graves' hyperthyroidism and ophthalmopathy. Researchers took RNA transcripts and amplified the TCR beta CDR3 regions from them. The primer set for the first-round RT-PCR of the TCR CDR3 was HTBI. TCRdb passed the multiplex PCR reads through MiXCR, listing each CDR3 protein once. The sample includes 250,000 to 300,000 distinct CDR3 sequences, about 18% of them seen just once. Sequencing input: blood. The receptor set was obtained from a woman between 55 and 75 years old with Graves' ophthalmopathy.

This clonotype has a count of ten or more. V usage is TRBV6-1 and J usage is TRBJ1-1; D is possibly TRBD1 (5 bases). In germline, CDR1 is MNHNS, CDR2 SASEGT. The V and J ends lost 1 base and 6 bases respectively, with 12 bases between them. The CDR3 sequence is 14 residues long. As DNA, the CDR3 is TGTGCCAGCAGTGAAGTGCGGGGGAAGTCTGAAGCTTTCTTT. This gives the protein CASSEVRGKSEAFF.

This clonotype was counted ten times or more. J is TRBJ2-1 and V is TRBV7-9; maybe TRBD2 (5 bases). Trimming cost V 5 bases and J 7 bases, with 9 bases left between them. The CDR3 length is 12 residues. Per germline, CDR1 SEHNR and CDR2 FQNEAQ (reference sequence). Written as DNA, the CDR3 is TGTGCCAGCAGCAAACGGGGTAATGAGCAGTTCTTC. It encodes CASSKRGNEQFF.

On this clonotype itself: It may be a read error: a sequence one base away is much more abundant. The V and J genes are TRBV12-3 or TRBV12-4 and TRBJ2-7; 10 bases map to TRBD1. V was pared by 3 bases and J by 4 bases, with 12 bases of the junction left unmatched. The CDR3 length is 17 residues. The chain's CDR3 is CASSFVLETGGWYEQYF. In DNA, the CDR3 is TGTGCCAGCAGTTTTGTATTAGAGACAGGGGGCTGGTACGAGCAGTACTTC.

This clonotype has a count of ten or more. V usage is TRBV2 and J usage is TRBJ2-2, with D unclear. The CDR3 has 14 amino acids. V shed 3 bases and J shed 5 bases, with 10 bases lying between them. The germline V gene encodes CDR1 SNHLY and CDR2 FYNNEI. CDR3: CASSDRYRTGELFF. The DNA of the CDR3 is TGTGCCAGCAGTGACCGCTATCGGACCGGGGAGCTGTTTTTT.

This clonotype was seen many times. V and J are TRBV3-1 and TRBJ2-1; 10 bases are a match to TRBD2. The CDR3 spans 14 residues. Germline CDR1 reads LGHDT; CDR2 reads YNNKEL (reference sequence). Unmatched junction bases numbered 4, after V lost 5 bases and J lost 6 bases. The CDR3 DNA is TGTGCCAGCAGCGAGGGACTAGCGTTCAATGAGCAGTTCTTC. Protein product: CASSEGLAFNEQFF.

As to this clonotype: At one of its ends the junction is not consistent with the germline gene, which may arise from a read error. The CDR3 protein is CASSFPLGALDF. The CDR3 coding sequence is TGTGCCAGCAGTTTTCCCCTCGGCGCGCTGGACTTC. The chain uses TRBV12-3 or TRBV12-4 and TRBJ2-4; D remains unclear. CDR3 length: 12 amino acids.

The chain uses TRBV6-1 and TRBJ2-1, with TRBD2 identical over 8 bases. CDR1 MNHNS and CDR2 SASEGT come from the germline V gene. The CDR3 covers 14 residues. V dropped 6 bases and J dropped 6; count of bases not matched to a gene: 7. The CDR3: CASRFQLAVNEQFF. The CDR3 DNA reads as TGTGCCAGCAGATTTCAACTAGCGGTCAATGAGCAGTTCTTC.

This clonotype has at least ten counts. The CDR3 loop is CSVERRGDYSYNEQFF. The CDR3 DNA sequence: TGCAGCGTTGAACGGCGCGGAGATTACTCCTACAATGAGCAGTTCTTC. The V call is TRBV29-1, the J call TRBJ2-1; D is uncertain. V was shortened by 2 bases and J by 0 bases, with 14 bases between the two germline ends. The V gene's germline CDR1 is SQVTM and CDR2 ANQGSEA. The length of the CDR3 is 16 residues.

This clonotype was observed a handful of times. The rearrangement links TRBV4-3 to TRBJ2-5, with 8 bases matching TRBD1. V lost 3 bases, J lost 5 bases, and 5 bases stayed unmatched. Germline lookup yields CDR1 LGHNA and CDR2 YSLEER. The CDR3 is made up of 14 amino acids. CDR3 coding DNA: TGCGCCAGCAGCCAGACAGGGGTGGGGGAGACCCAGTACTTC. Its translation is CASSQTGVGETQYF.

Only a few counts were recorded for this clonotype. The chain carries TRBV15 and TRBJ2-1, with 7 bases identical to TRBD2. The CDR3 spans 16 residues. The V segment lost 3 bases and the J segment 2 bases; nucleotides outside the gene matches: 7. Germline V gene data show CDR1 as LNHNV and CDR2 as YYDKDF (reference sequence). CDR3 amino acids: CATSRGLAGAYNEQFF. CDR3 coding DNA: TGTGCCACCAGCAGGGGACTGGCGGGAGCCTACAATGAGCAGTTCTTC.

This clonotype was seen ten or more times. The chain joins TRBV2 to TRBJ2-3; D ambiguous. Trimming took 3 bases from V and 0 from J, leaving 7 bases between them. Germline CDR1 is SNHLY and CDR2 is FYNNEI. This CDR3 contains 14 residues. The CDR3 sequence: CASSDSGSTDTQYF. CDR3 coding DNA: TGTGCCAGCAGTGACAGTGGGAGCACAGATACGCAGTATTTT.

The chain employs TRBV12-3 or TRBV12-4 and TRBJ1-4; TRBD1 aligns across 7 bases. The CDR3 runs to 14 residues. V lost 5 bases to trimming and J lost 8 bases; unmatched junction nucleotides: 8. The CDR3 region has the DNA TGTGCCAGCAGTGGCCGACAGGGTGGCGAAAAACTGTTTTTT. It yields the protein CASSGRQGGEKLFF.

This clonotype was seen ten or more times. The chain uses TRBV18 and TRBJ2-2; D perhaps matches TRBD2 (5 bases). The germline V gene encodes CDR1 KGHSH and CDR2 LQKENI. Trimming removed 2 bases at V and 1 base at J, with 5 bases between. The CDR3 is made up of 14 amino acids. The CDR3 nucleotides are TGTGCCAGCTCACCAGGAGGGAACACCGGGGAGCTGTTTTTT. This encodes CASSPGGNTGELFF.

The CDR3, as DNA: TGTGCCACTTGGGAGGCCTCTGGGGCCAACGTCCTGACTTTC. This gives the protein CATWEASGANVLTF. The chain combines TRBV6-2 or TRBV6-3 with TRBJ2-6, with D possibly matching TRBD2 (6 bases). The germline V and J ends were trimmed by 10 bases and 0 bases, with 10 bases remaining between them. The CDR3 loop spans 14 amino acids. Per germline, CDR1 MNHEY and CDR2 SVGEGT.

A single count supports this clonotype. In DNA form, the CDR3 reads TGTGCCAGCAGTGAAAGGAAAGGGGAGCTGTTTTTT. This sequence encodes CASSERKGELFF. The chain links TRBV6-1 to TRBJ2-2, with D uncertain. The V end was cut by 2 bases, the J end by 8 bases, with 6 bases between. The CDR3 is 12 residues long. Germline loops: CDR1 MNHNS, CDR2 SASEGT.

This clonotype was counted at least ten times. The rearrangement uses TRBV6-6 and TRBJ2-5, with 11 positions matching TRBD2. The CDR3 runs to 19 residues. V shed 0 bases and J 0 bases; nucleotides not matched to a gene: 9. The germline V gene has CDR1 MNHNY and CDR2 SVGAGI (reference sequence). The CDR3 bases are TGTGCCAGCAGTTACTCCGAGTGGACTAGCGGGCCGTACCAAGAGACCCAGTACTTC. It translates to CASSYSEWTSGPYQETQYF.

This clonotype was seen a handful of times. J is TRBJ2-5 and V is TRBV20-1, with a possible D match to TRBD2 (6 bases). Deletions cut 3 bases from V and 1 base from J, with 15 bases between. From germline, CDR1 is DFQATT and CDR2 SNEGSKA (reference sequence). The CDR3 loop spans 15 amino acids. Written as DNA, the CDR3 is TGCAGTGCTAGCGGCGGGGCAGGGTCCCAAGAGACCCAGTACTTC. It translates to CSASGGAGSQETQYF.

This clonotype was seen repeatedly, ten times or more. This rearrangement joins TRBV6-1 to TRBJ2-4; weak D call: TRBD2 (6 bases). With 3 bases removed from V and 2 bases from J, the gap between germline ends came to 11 bases. The CDR3 consists of 15 residues. In germline, CDR1 is MNHNS, CDR2 SASEGT. Here the CDR3 reads CASSDPGGSKNIQYF. The CDR3 DNA is TGTGCCAGCAGTGATCCCGGGGGATCCAAAAACATTCAGTACTTC.

This clonotype was observed many times. V is TRBV7-2 and J is TRBJ2-2, with D hard to call. Germline-derived CDR1 and CDR2 are SGHTA and FQGNSA. Between the trimmed V and J ends, which lost 2 bases and 5 bases, there was a span of 9 bases. The CDR3 loop spans 14 amino acids. This chain's CDR3 is CASSLSPVTGELFF. In nucleotides, the CDR3 is TGTGCCAGCAGCTTATCGCCAGTAACCGGGGAGCTGTTTTTT.

The chain is built from TRBV5-1 and TRBJ2-4; D possibly matches TRBD1 or TRBD2 (6 bases each). The length of the CDR3 is 14 residues. CDR1 is SGHRS, CDR2 YFSETQ, per germline. Trimming removed 3 bases from V and 6 bases from J, with 13 bases in between. DNA for the CDR3: TGCGCCAGCAGCTGGAGGGGGGTAGGAAACATTCAGTACTTC. Translation gives CASSWRGVGNIQYF.

In the case of this clonotype: This could be a read error, since a much larger clone is one nucleotide away. The rearrangement uses TRBV7-8 and TRBJ1-2; no reliable D call. Trimming stripped 5 bases from V and 4 bases from J, with 17 bases between. CDR1 is SGHVS, CDR2 FQNEAQ, per germline. CDR3 length: 15 amino acids. CDR3 region: CASSPLGGASYGYTF. The CDR3 bases are TGTGCCAGCAGCCCATTGGGAGGCGCAAGCTATGGCTACACCTTC.

This clonotype came up many times. This sequence joins TRBV30 and TRBJ1-1; no clear D gene. V shed 4 bases and J shed 5 bases, with 14 bases lying between them. The germline V gene encodes CDR1 GTSNPN and CDR2 SVGIG (reference sequence). The CDR3 has 13 residues. CDR3: CAWNSQLGTEAFF. The CDR3 region has the DNA TGTGCCTGGAACAGTCAATTAGGGACTGAAGCTTTCTTT.

The chain couples TRBV12-3 or TRBV12-4 to TRBJ2-7, with a possible D match to TRBD1 (5 bases). The length of the CDR3 is 14 residues. Trimming took off 5 bases at V and 2 bases at J, with 13 bases between the two ends. CDR3 coding DNA: TGTGCCAGCAGTCCAGCCCTAGGGGCCTACGAGCAGTACTTC. Its translation: CASSPALGAYEQYF.

This clonotype was recorded at least ten times. CDR3 bases: TGCAGTGCTGTTCGCGGGGGCCGTACCTACGAGCAGTACTTC. Translated, it gives CSAVRGGRTYEQYF. This chain joins TRBV20-1 and TRBJ2-7, with D possibly matching TRBD2 (7 bases). CDR3 size: 14 residues. Germline V CDR1 and CDR2: DFQATT, SNEGSKA (reference sequence). The V end lost 5 bases, the J end lost 2 bases, and 16 bases lay between the germline ends.

The chain recombines TRBV5-6 with TRBJ2-7; maybe TRBD2 (6 bases). V lost 4 bases to trimming and J lost 2 bases, with 13 bases between them. Germline V gives CDR1 SGHDT, CDR2 YYEEEE. The CDR3 has 14 residues. As DNA, the CDR3 is TGTGCCAGCAGCATGGGGGGAACCACCTACGAGCAGTACTTC. The encoded protein is CASSMGGTTYEQYF.

A single count supports this clonotype. The rearrangement links TRBV12-3 or TRBV12-4 to TRBJ1-1; D ambiguous. The CDR3 covers 14 residues. Trimming took off 8 bases at V and 0 bases at J, with 13 bases between the two ends. The CDR3 region is CASCRGGLNTEAFF. The CDR3, as DNA: TGTGCCAGCTGCCGGGGAGGGTTGAACACTGAAGCTTTCTTT.

The chain uses TRBV19 and TRBJ2-5; 9 positions agree with TRBD2. Unmatched junction bases numbered 3, after V lost 6 bases and J lost 4 bases. In germline, CDR1 is LNHDA, CDR2 SQIVND (reference sequence). The CDR3 runs to 13 residues. This CDR3 is CASRSGGRETQYF. The DNA for the CDR3 is TGTGCCAGTAGAAGCGGGGGGAGAGAGACCCAGTACTTC.

Only a few counts were recorded for this clonotype. This rearrangement joins TRBV7-9 to TRBJ2-2; the match to TRBD1 covers 8 bases. The CDR3 is 16 residues long. V lost 5 bases, J lost 1 base, and 6 bases stayed unmatched. Germline CDR1 is SEHNR and CDR2 is FQNEAQ (reference sequence). CDR3 protein: CASSPKQGGNTGELFF. The CDR3 DNA sequence: TGTGCCAGCAGCCCTAAACAGGGGGGGAACACCGGGGAGCTGTTTTTT.

This clonotype was observed many times. The rearrangement uses TRBV6-1 and TRBJ2-7, with 7 bases matching TRBD1. V trimming: 0 bases; J trimming: 5 bases; junction bases outside the gene matches: 7. Germline lookup yields CDR1 MNHNS and CDR2 SASEGT. CDR3 length equals 15 residues. The chain's CDR3 is CASSEARGQYHEQYF. CDR3 nucleotide sequence: TGTGCCAGCAGTGAAGCGAGGGGGCAGTACCACGAGCAGTACTTC.

There are many counts of this clonotype. The rearrangement uses TRBV7-9 and TRBJ1-2, with a weak D call TRBD1 (5 bases). Germline CDR1 reads SEHNR; CDR2 reads FQNEAQ (reference sequence). Trimming left V 3 bases short and J 4 bases short, with 12 bases between. CDR3 size: 14 residues. CDR3 DNA: TGTGCCAGCAGCTTCCCAGGGCTACCCTATGGCTACACCTTC. Translating gives CASSFPGLPYGYTF.

In its sample, this clonotype was seen many times. The chain carries TRBV20-1 and TRBJ1-1; no reliable D call. Deletions cut 0 bases from V and 7 bases from J, with 9 bases between. The CDR3 runs 12 residues. CDR1 is DFQATT and CDR2 is SNEGSKA in the germline V gene (reference sequence). The CDR3 DNA sequence: TGCAGTGCTAGAGATGGGGTTCTTGAAGCTTTCTTT. Its translation: CSARDGVLEAFF.